This TCR beta chain was profiled in a study of blood T cell repertoires in COVID-19. Study in general: COVID-19 samples from acute and convalescent phases originated in the United States, Italy and Spain. Sample material is recorded as cDNA or gDNA derived from T cells, B-cell-depleted T cells, or PBMCs.

Germline V gene data show CDR1 as MNHNY and CDR2 as SVGAGI (reference sequence). This CDR3 is built from 9 residues. The V end was cut by 10 bases, the J end by 8 bases, with 8 bases between. Original analysis: Reference gene primer amplification yielded estimated nucleated cell counts. The assay was immunoSEQ multiplex PCR, and TCRdb's table has in-frame clones only and misses some. Clone size and V and J calls were adopted from that table, with D and trimming inferred from the DNA. The repertoire holds 150,000 to 200,000 clones, with around 86% as singletons. The clonotype comes from a man younger than 35 with acute or convalescent COVID-19. The V call is TRBV6-6, the J call TRBJ1-1; D call uncertain. The sample was peripheral blood. The CDR3 coding sequence is TGTGCCACGGGGTCCGAAGCTTTCTTT. Amino acid sequence: CATGSEAFF.